This T cell receptor (beta chain) emerged from a study of cytomegalovirus exposure and HLA in healthy donors. With 60 Vbeta and 13 Jbeta primers, the PCR was carried out. Profiled with immunoSEQ multiplex PCR; TCRdb holds only in-frame clones, not every one. The repertoire table contains under 200,000 clones. Germline V gives CDR1 SEHNR, CDR2 FQNEAQ (reference sequence). CDR3 length equals 15 residues. With 3 bases removed from V and 3 bases from J, the gap between germline ends came to 12 bases. This TCR was recovered from a man under 40 in good health and CMV-seronegative. The sample comprised PBMCs. The chain joins TRBV7-9 to TRBJ1-5; the D gene is possibly TRBD1 (5 bases). The CDR3 DNA is TGTGCCAGCAGCTTGGGGCAGGGCGACAATCAGCCCCAGCATTTT. Its translation: CASSLGQGDNQPQHF.